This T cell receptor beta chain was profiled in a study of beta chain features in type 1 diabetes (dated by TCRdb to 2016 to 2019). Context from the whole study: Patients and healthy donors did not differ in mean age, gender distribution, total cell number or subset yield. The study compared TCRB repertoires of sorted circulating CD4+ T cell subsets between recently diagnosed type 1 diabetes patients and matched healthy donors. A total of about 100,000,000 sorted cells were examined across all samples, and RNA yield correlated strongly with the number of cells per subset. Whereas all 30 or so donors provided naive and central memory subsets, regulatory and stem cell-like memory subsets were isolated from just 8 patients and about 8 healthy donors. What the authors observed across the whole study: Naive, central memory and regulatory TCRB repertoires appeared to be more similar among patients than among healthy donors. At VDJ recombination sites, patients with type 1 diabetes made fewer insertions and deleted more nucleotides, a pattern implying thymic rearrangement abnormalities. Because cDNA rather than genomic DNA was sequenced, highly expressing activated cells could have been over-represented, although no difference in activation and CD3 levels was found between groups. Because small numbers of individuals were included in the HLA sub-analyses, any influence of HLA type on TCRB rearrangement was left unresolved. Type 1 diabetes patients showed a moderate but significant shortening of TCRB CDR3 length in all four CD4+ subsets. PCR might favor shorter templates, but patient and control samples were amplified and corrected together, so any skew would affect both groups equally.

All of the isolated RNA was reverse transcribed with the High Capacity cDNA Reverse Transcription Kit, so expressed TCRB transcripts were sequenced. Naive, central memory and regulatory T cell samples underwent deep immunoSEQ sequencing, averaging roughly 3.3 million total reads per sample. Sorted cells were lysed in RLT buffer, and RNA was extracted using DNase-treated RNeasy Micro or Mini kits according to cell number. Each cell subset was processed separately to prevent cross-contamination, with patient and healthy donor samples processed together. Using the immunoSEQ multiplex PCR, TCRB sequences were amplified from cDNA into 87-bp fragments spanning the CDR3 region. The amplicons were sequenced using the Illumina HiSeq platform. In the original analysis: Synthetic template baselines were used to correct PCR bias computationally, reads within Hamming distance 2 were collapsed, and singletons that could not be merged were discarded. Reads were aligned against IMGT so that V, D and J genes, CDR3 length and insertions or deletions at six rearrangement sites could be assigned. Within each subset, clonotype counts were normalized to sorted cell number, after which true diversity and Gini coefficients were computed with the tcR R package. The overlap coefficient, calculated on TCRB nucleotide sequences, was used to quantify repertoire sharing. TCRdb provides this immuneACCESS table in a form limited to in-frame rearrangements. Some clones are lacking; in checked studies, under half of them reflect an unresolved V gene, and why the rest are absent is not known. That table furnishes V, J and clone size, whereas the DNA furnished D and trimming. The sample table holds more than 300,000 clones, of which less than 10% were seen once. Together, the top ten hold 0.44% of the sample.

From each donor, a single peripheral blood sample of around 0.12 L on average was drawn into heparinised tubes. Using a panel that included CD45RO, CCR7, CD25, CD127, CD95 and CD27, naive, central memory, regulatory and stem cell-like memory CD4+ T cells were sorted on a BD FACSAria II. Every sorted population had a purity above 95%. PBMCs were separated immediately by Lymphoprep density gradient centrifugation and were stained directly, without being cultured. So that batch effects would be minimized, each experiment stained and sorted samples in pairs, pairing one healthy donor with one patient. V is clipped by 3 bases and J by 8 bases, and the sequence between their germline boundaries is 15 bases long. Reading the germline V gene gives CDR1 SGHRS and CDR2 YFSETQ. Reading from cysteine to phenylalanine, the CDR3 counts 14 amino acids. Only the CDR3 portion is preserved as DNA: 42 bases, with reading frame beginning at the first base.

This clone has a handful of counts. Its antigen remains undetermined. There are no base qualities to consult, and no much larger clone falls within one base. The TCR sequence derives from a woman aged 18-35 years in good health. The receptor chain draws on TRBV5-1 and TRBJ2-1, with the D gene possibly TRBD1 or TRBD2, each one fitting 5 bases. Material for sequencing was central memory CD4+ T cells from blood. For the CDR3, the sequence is CASSWEKGRDEQFF. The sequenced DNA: TGCGCCAGCAGCTGGGAGAAGGGCAGGGATGAGCAGTTCTTC.